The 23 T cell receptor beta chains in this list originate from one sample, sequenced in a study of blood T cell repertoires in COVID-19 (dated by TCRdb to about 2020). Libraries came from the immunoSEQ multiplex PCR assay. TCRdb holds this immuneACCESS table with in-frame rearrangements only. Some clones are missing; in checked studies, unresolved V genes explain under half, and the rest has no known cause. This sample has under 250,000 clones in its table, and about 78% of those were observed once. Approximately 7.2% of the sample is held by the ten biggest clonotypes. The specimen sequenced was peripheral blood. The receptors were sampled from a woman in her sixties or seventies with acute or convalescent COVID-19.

This CDR3 is CASSQPVTMGNQPQHF. The DNA for the CDR3 is TGCGCCAGCAGCCAACCCGTGACAATGGGCAATCAGCCCCAGCATTTT. This chain connects TRBV4-1 to TRBJ1-5; D remains unclear. In germline, CDR1 is MGHRA, CDR2 YSYEKL. With 2 bases removed from V and 2 bases from J, the gap between germline ends came to 13 bases. The CDR3 consists of 16 residues.

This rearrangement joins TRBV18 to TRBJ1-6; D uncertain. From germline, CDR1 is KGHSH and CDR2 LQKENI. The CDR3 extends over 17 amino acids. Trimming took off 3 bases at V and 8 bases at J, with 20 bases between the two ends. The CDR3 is CASSPRLAGRGDSPLHF. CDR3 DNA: TGTGCCAGCTCACCTCGCCTTGCGGGAAGAGGTGATTCACCCCTCCACTTT.

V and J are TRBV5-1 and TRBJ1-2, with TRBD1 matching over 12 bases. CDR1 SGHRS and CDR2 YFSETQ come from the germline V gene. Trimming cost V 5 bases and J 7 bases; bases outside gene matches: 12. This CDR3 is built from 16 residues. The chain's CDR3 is CASSSPGQGALRGYTF. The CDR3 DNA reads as TGCGCCAGCAGTTCTCCGGGACAGGGGGCGCTTCGTGGCTACACCTTC.

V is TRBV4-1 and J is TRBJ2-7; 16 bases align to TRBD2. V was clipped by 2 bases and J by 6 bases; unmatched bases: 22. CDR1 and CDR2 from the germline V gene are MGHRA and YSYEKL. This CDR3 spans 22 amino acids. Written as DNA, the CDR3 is TGCGCCAGCAGCCAAAGTAGGACTAGCGGGGCGACCGGGACTAGCGGGGGGGCCGAGCAGTACTTC. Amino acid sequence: CASSQSRTSGATGTSGGAEQYF.

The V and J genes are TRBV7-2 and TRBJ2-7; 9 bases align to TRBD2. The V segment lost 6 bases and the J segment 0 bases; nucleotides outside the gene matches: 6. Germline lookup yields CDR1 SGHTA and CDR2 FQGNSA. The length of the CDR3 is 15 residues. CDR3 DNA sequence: TGTGCCAGCAGGGTAGCGGGGGCCCCCTCCTACGAGCAGTACTTC. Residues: CASRVAGAPSYEQYF.

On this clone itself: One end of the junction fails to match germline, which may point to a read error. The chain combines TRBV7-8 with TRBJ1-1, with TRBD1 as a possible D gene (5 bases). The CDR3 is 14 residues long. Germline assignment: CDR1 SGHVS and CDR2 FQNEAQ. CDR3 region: CASSLGHANTEAFF. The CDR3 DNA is TGTGCCAGCAGTTTAGGACACGCAAACACTGAAGCTTTCTTT.

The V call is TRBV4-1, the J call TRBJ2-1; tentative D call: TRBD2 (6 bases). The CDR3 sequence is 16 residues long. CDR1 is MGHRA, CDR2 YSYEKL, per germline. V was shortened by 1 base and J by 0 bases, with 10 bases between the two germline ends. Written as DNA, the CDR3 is TGCGCCAGCAGCCAAGTGGACGGGGGCTCCTACAATGAGCAGTTCTTC. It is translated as CASSQVDGGSYNEQFF.

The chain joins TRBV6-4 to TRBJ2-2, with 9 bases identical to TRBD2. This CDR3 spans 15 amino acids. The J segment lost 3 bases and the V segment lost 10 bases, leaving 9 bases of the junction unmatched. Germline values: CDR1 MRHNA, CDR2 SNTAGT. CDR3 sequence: CATRSVAGDTGELFF. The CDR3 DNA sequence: TGTGCCACCCGGTCCGTAGCGGGGGACACCGGGGAGCTGTTTTTT.

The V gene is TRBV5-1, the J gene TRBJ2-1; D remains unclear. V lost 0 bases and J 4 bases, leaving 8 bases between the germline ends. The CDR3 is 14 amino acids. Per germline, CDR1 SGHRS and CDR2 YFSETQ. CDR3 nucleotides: TGCGCCAGCAGCTTGGATGGAGTATACAATGAGCAGTTCTTC. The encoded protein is CASSLDGVYNEQFF.

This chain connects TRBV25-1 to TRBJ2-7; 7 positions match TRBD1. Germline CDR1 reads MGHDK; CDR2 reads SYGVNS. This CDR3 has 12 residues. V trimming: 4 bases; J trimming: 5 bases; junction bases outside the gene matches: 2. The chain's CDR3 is CASSAGGHEQYF. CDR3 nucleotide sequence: TGTGCCAGCAGTGCAGGGGGTCACGAGCAGTACTTC.

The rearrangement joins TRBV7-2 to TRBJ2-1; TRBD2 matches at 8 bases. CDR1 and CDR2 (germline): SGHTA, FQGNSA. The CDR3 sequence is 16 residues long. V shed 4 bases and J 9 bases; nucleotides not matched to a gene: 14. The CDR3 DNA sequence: TGTGCCAGCAGCTCCGGTTCCTGGACTAGCACTACTGAGCAGTTCTTC. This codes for CASSSGSWTSTTEQFF.

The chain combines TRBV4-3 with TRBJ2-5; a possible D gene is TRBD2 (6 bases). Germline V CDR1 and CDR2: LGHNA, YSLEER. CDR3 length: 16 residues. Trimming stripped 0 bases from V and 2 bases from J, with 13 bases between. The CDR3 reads CASSQEYRAGQETQYF. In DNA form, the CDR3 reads TGCGCCAGCAGCCAAGAGTATAGGGCGGGGCAAGAGACCCAGTACTTC.

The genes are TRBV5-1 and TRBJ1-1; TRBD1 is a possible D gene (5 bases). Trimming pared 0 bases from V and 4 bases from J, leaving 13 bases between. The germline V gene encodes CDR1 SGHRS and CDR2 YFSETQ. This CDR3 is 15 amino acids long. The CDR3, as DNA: TGCGCCAGCAGCTTGGTAGTTCGGGGGAGCACTGAAGCTTTCTTT. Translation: CASSLVVRGSTEAFF. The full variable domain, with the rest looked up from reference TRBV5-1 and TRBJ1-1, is KAGVTQTPRYLIKTRGQQVTLSCSPISGHRSVSWYQQTPGQGLQFLFEYFSETQRNKGNFPGRFSGRQFSNSRSEMNVSTLELGDSALYLCASSLVVRGSTEAFFGQGTRLTVV.

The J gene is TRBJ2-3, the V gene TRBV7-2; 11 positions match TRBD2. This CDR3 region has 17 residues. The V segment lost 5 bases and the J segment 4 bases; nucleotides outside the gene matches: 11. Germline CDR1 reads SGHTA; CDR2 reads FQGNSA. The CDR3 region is CASSRTGTSGYSDTQYF. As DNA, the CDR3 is TGTGCCAGCAGCAGAACCGGGACTAGCGGTTATTCAGATACGCAGTATTTT.

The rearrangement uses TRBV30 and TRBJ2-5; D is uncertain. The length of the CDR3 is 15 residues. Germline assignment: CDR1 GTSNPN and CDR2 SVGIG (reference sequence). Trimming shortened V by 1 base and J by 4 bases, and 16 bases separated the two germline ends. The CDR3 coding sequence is TGTGCCTGGAGTGATAGCCTAGTTGTAGGAGAGACCCAGTACTTC. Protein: CAWSDSLVVGETQYF.

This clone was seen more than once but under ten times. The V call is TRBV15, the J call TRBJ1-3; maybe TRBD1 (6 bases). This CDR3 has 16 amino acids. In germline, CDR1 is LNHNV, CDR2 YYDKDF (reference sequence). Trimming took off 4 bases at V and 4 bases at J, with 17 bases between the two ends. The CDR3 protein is CATSKIGGQFGNTIYF. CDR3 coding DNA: TGTGCCACCAGCAAAATAGGGGGTCAATTCGGAAACACCATATATTTT.

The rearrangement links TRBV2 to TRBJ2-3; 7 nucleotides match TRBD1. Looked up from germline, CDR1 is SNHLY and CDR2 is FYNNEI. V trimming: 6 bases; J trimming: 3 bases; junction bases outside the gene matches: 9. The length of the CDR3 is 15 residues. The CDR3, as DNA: TGTGCCAGCAGCGAGGCCACGGACAGGACAGATACGCAGTATTTT. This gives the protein CASSEATDRTDTQYF.

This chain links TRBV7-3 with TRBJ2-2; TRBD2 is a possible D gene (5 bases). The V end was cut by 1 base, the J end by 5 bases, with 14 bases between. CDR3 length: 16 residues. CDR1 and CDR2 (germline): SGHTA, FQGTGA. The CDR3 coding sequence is TGTGCCAGCAGCTTAAGCTCGCTAGCTGGGACCGGGGAGCTGTTTTTT. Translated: CASSLSSLAGTGELFF.

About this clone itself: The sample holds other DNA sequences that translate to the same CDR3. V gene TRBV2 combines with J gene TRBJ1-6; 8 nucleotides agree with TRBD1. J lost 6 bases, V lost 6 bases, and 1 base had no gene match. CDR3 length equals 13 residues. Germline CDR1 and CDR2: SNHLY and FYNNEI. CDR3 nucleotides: TGTGCCAGCAGAACAGGGGGTAATTCACCCCTCCACTTT. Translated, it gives CASRTGGNSPLHF.

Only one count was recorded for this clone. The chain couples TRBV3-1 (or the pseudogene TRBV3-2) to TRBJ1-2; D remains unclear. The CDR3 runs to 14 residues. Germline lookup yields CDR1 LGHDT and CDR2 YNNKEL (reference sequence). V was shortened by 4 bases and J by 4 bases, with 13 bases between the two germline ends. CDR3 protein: CASSRTVTPYGYTF. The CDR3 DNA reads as TGTGCCAGCAGCCGCACGGTTACCCCCTATGGCTACACCTTC.

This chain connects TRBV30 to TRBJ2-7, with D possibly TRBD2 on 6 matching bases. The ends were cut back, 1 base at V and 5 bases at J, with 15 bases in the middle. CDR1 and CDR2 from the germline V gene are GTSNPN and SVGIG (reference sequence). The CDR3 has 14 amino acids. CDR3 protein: CAWSGRGTGDEQYF. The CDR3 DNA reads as TGTGCCTGGAGTGGCCGGGGGACGGGGGACGAGCAGTACTTC.

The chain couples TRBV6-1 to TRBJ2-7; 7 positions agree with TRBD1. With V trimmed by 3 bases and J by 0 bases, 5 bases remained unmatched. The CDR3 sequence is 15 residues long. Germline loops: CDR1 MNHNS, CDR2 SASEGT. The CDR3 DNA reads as TGTGCCAGCAGTGAGATGGGACAGACCTCCTACGAGCAGTACTTC. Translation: CASSEMGQTSYEQYF.

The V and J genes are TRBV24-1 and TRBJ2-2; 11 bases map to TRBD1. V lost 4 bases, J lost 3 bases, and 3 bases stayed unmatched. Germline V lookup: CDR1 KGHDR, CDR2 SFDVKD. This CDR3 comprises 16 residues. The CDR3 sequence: CATSDRDRGYTGELFF. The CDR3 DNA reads TGTGCCACCAGTGACAGGGACAGGGGGTACACCGGGGAGCTGTTTTTT.